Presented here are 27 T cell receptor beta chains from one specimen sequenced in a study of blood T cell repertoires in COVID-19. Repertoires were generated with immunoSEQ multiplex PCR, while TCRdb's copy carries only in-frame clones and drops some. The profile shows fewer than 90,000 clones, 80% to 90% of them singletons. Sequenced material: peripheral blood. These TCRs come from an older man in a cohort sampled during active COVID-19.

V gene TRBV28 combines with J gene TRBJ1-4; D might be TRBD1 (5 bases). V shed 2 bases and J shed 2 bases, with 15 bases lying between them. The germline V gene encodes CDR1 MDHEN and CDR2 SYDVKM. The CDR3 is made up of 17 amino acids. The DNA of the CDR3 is TGTGCCAGCAGTTTACTGGCAGGGAGGGTTACTAATGAAAAACTGTTTTTT. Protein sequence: CASSLLAGRVTNEKLFF.

CDR3 in amino acids: CASRGGQGGNQPQHF. CDR3 sequence (DNA): TGTGCCAGCAGGGGGGGACAGGGAGGCAATCAGCCCCAGCATTTT. This chain links TRBV2 with TRBJ1-5, with 9 bases that match TRBD1. The V gene's germline CDR1 is SNHLY and CDR2 FYNNEI. CDR3 length: 15 residues. V was pared by 6 bases and J by 2 bases, with 5 bases of the junction left unmatched.

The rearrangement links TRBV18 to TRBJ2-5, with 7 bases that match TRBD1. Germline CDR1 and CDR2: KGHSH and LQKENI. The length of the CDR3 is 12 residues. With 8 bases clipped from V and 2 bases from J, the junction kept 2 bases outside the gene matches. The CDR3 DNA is TGTGCCAGCCGACAGGGACAAGAGACCCAGTACTTC. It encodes CASRQGQETQYF.

Here the CDR3 reads CASSPSNADTDTQYF. CDR3 DNA sequence: TGTGCCAGCTCACCAAGCAACGCTGACACAGATACGCAGTATTTT. V usage is TRBV18 and J usage is TRBJ2-3; D gene uncertain. The CDR3 runs to 15 residues. The V gene's germline CDR1 is KGHSH and CDR2 LQKENI. V was pared by 2 bases and J by 2 bases, with 11 bases between.

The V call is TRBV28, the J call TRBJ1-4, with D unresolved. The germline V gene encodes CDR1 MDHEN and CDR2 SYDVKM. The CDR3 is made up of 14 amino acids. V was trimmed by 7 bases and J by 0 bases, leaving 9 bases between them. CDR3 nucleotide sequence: TGTGCCAGCACCGAGGGTCCAACTAATGAAAAACTGTTTTTT. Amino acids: CASTEGPTNEKLFF.

The CDR3 loop reads CASSYPTYEQYF. CDR3 DNA sequence: TGTGCCAGCAGTTACCCCACCTACGAGCAGTACTTC. This chain connects TRBV6-2 or TRBV6-3 to TRBJ2-7, with D unresolved. Germline loops: CDR1 MNHEY, CDR2 SVGEGT. V was trimmed by 2 bases and J by 2 bases, leaving 4 bases between them. The CDR3 spans 12 residues.

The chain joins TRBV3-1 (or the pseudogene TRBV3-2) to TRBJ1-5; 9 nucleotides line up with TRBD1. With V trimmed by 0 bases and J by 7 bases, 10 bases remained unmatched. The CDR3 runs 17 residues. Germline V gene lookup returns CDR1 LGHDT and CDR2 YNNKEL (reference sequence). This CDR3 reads CASSQDISGQGGQPQHF. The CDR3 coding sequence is TGTGCCAGCAGCCAAGATATCTCGGGACAGGGTGGGCAGCCCCAGCATTTT.

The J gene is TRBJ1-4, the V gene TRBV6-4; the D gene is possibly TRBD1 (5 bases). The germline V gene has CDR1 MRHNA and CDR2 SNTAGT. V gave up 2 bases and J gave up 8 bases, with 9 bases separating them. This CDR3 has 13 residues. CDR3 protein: CASSDAGGEKLFF. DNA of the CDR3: TGTGCCAGCAGTGACGCGGGGGGGGAAAAACTGTTTTTT.

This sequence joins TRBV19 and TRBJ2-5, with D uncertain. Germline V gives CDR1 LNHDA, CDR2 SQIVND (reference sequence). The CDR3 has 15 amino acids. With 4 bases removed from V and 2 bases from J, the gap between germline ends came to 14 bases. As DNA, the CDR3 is TGTGCCAGTAGTAGGGTGGCTAGGTATCAAGAGACCCAGTACTTC. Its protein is CASSRVARYQETQYF.

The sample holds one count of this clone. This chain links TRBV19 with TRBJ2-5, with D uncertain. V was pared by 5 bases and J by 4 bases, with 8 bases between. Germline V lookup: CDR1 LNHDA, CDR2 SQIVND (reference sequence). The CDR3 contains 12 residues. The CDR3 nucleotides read TGTGCCAGTAGTCCGAGTCGAGAGACCCAGTACTTC. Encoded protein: CASSPSRETQYF.

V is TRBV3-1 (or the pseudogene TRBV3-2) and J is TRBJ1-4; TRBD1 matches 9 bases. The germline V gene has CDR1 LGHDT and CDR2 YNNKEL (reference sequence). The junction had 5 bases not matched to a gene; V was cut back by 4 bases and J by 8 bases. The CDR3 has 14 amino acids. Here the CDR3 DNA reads TGTGCCAGCAGCCCCCGGGACAGGGACGAAAAACTGTTTTTT. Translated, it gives CASSPRDRDEKLFF.

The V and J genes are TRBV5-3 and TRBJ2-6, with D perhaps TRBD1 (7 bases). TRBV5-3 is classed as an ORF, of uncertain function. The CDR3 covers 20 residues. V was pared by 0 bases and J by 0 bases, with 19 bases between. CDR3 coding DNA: TGTGCCAGAAGCTTGGAGAACGGCGACAGGGAGGACTCTGGGGCCAACGTCCTGACTTTC. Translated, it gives CARSLENGDREDSGANVLTF.

Here the CDR3 reads CASSLAEGTDTQYF. The CDR3 DNA follows: TGTGCCAGCAGCTTAGCGGAGGGCACAGATACGCAGTATTTT. V usage is TRBV7-9 and J usage is TRBJ2-3; TRBD2 is a possible D gene (5 bases). The V gene lost 0 bases and the J gene lost 1 base, with 5 bases spanning the gap. This CDR3 is 14 amino acids long. Germline V gives CDR1 SEHNR, CDR2 FQNEAQ (reference sequence).

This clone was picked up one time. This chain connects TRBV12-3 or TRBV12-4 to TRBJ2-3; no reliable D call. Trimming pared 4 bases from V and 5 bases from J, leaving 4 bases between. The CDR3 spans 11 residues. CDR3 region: CASSYRDTQYF. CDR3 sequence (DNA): TGTGCCAGCAGTTACAGAGATACGCAGTATTTT.

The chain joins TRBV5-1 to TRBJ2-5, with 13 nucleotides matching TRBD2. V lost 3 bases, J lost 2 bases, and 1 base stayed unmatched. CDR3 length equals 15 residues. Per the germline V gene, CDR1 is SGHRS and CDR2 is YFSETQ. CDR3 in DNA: TGCGCCAGCAGCTCACTAGCGGGGGGGCAAGAGACCCAGTACTTC. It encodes CASSSLAGGQETQYF.

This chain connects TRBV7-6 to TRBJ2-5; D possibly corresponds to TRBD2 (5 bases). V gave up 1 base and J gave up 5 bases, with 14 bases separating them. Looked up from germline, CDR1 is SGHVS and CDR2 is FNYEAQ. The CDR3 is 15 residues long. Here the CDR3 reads CASSLVVRARETQYF. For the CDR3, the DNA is TGTGCCAGCAGCTTAGTTGTGAGGGCGCGGGAGACCCAGTACTTC. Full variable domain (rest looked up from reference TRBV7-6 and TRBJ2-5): GAGVSQSPRYKVTKRGQDVALRCDPISGHVSLYWYRQALGQGPEFLTYFNYEAQQDKSGLPNDRFSAERPEGSISTLTIQRTEQRDSAMYRCASSLVVRARETQYFGPGTRLLVL.

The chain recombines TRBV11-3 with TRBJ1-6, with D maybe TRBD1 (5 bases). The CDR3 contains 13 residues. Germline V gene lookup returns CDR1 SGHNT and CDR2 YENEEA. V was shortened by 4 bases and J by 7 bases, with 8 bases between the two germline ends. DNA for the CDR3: TGTGCCAGCAGCTGGGACTCAAATTCACCCCTCCACTTT. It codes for CASSWDSNSPLHF.

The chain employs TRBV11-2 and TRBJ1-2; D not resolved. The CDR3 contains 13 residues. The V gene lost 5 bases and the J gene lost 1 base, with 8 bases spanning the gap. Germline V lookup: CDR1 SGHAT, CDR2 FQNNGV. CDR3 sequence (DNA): TGTGCCAGCAGCCCGACACTTAACTATGGCTACACCTTC. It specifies CASSPTLNYGYTF.

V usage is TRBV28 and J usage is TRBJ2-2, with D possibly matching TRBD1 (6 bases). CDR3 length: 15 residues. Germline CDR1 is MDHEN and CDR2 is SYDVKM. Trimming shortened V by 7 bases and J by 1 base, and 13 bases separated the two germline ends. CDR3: CASTLRGMNTGELFF. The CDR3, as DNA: TGTGCCAGCACTTTGAGGGGGATGAACACCGGGGAGCTGTTTTTT.

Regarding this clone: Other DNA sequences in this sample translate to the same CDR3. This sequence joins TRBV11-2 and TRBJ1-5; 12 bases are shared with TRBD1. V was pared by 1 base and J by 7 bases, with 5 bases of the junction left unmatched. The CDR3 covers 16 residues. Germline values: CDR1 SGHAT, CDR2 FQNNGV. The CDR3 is CASSLGDRGLGQPQHF. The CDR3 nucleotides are TGTGCCAGCAGCTTAGGGGACAGGGGGCTCGGGCAGCCCCAGCATTTT.

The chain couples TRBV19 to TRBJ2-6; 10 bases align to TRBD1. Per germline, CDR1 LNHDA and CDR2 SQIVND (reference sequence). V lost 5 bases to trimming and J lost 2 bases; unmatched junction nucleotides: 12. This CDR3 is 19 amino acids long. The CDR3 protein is CASSAGTGVLSAGANVLTF. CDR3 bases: TGTGCCAGTAGTGCCGGGACAGGGGTCCTCTCAGCTGGGGCCAACGTCCTGACTTTC.

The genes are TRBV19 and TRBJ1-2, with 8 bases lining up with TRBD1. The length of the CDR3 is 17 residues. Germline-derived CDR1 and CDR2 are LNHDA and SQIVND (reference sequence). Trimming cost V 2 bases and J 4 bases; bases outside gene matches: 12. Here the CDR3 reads CASSIQKTDRESYGYTF. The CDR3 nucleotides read TGTGCCAGTAGTATACAAAAAACGGACAGGGAGAGCTATGGCTACACCTTC.

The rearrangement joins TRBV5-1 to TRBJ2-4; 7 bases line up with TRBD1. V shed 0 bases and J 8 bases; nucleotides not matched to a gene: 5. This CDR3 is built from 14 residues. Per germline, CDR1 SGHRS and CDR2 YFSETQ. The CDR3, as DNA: TGCGCCAGCAGCTTGGGAGGGGGCGACGACATTCAGTACTTC. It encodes CASSLGGGDDIQYF. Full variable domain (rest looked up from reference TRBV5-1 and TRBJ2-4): KAGVTQTPRYLIKTRGQQVTLSCSPISGHRSVSWYQQTPGQGLQFLFEYFSETQRNKGNFPGRFSGRQFSNSRSEMNVSTLELGDSALYLCASSLGGGDDIQYFGAGTRLSVL.

CDR3 in amino acids: CASSSNSYNEQFF. The CDR3, as DNA: TGTGCCAGCAGCTCAAACTCCTACAATGAGCAGTTCTTC. The V call is TRBV7-2, the J call TRBJ2-1; no clear D. Per the germline V gene, CDR1 is SGHTA and CDR2 is FQGNSA. The CDR3 sequence is 13 residues long. The V end lost 4 bases, the J end lost 0 bases, and 4 bases lay between the germline ends.

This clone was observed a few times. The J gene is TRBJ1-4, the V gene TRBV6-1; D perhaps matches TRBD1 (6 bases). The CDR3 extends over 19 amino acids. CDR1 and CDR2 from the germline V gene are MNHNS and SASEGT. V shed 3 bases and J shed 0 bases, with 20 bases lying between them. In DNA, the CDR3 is TGTGCCAGCAGTGATTACCCTGTAGGGACAAGCGCAACTAATGAAAAACTGTTTTTT. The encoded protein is CASSDYPVGTSATNEKLFF.

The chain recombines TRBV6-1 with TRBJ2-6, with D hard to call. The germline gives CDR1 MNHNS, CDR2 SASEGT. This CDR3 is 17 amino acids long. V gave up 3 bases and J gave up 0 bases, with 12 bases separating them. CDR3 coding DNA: TGTGCCAGCAGTGATGGCCAGATCAGCTCTGGGGCCAACGTCCTGACTTTC. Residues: CASSDGQISSGANVLTF.

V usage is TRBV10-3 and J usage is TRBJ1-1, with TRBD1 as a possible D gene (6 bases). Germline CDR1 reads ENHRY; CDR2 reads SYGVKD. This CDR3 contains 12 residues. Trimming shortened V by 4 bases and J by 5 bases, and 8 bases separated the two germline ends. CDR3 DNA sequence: TGTGCCATCAGTGCCAGGGGAACTGAAGCTTTCTTT. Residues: CAISARGTEAFF.